This T cell receptor (beta chain) was found in a study of brain metastases from non-small cell lung cancer. Findings and caveats of the study: Paired brain metastases and primary tumors largely shared TCR repertoires. In roughly 64% of brain metastases, T-cell clones were expanded compared with matched primary tumors.

Clones were sequenced by immunoSEQ multiplex PCR, and TCRdb holds only the in-frame ones, with some missing. The data show about 8,000 clones, with 70% to 90% seen just once and approximately 4% held by the top ten. The CDR3 covers 12 residues. V was trimmed by 1 base and J by 7 bases, leaving 7 bases between them. Per the germline V gene, CDR1 is LGHDT and CDR2 is YNNKEL (reference sequence). On this clone itself: No antigen is known for it.

The source is a donor over 35 with non-small cell lung cancer. The sequenced sample consisted of primary lung tumor tissue. V gene TRBV3-1 (or the pseudogene TRBV3-2) combines with J gene TRBJ1-2; no firm D call. The CDR3, as DNA: TGTGCCAGCAGCCAAGGGATTTTTGGCTACACCTTC. Translating it yields CASSQGIFGYTF.